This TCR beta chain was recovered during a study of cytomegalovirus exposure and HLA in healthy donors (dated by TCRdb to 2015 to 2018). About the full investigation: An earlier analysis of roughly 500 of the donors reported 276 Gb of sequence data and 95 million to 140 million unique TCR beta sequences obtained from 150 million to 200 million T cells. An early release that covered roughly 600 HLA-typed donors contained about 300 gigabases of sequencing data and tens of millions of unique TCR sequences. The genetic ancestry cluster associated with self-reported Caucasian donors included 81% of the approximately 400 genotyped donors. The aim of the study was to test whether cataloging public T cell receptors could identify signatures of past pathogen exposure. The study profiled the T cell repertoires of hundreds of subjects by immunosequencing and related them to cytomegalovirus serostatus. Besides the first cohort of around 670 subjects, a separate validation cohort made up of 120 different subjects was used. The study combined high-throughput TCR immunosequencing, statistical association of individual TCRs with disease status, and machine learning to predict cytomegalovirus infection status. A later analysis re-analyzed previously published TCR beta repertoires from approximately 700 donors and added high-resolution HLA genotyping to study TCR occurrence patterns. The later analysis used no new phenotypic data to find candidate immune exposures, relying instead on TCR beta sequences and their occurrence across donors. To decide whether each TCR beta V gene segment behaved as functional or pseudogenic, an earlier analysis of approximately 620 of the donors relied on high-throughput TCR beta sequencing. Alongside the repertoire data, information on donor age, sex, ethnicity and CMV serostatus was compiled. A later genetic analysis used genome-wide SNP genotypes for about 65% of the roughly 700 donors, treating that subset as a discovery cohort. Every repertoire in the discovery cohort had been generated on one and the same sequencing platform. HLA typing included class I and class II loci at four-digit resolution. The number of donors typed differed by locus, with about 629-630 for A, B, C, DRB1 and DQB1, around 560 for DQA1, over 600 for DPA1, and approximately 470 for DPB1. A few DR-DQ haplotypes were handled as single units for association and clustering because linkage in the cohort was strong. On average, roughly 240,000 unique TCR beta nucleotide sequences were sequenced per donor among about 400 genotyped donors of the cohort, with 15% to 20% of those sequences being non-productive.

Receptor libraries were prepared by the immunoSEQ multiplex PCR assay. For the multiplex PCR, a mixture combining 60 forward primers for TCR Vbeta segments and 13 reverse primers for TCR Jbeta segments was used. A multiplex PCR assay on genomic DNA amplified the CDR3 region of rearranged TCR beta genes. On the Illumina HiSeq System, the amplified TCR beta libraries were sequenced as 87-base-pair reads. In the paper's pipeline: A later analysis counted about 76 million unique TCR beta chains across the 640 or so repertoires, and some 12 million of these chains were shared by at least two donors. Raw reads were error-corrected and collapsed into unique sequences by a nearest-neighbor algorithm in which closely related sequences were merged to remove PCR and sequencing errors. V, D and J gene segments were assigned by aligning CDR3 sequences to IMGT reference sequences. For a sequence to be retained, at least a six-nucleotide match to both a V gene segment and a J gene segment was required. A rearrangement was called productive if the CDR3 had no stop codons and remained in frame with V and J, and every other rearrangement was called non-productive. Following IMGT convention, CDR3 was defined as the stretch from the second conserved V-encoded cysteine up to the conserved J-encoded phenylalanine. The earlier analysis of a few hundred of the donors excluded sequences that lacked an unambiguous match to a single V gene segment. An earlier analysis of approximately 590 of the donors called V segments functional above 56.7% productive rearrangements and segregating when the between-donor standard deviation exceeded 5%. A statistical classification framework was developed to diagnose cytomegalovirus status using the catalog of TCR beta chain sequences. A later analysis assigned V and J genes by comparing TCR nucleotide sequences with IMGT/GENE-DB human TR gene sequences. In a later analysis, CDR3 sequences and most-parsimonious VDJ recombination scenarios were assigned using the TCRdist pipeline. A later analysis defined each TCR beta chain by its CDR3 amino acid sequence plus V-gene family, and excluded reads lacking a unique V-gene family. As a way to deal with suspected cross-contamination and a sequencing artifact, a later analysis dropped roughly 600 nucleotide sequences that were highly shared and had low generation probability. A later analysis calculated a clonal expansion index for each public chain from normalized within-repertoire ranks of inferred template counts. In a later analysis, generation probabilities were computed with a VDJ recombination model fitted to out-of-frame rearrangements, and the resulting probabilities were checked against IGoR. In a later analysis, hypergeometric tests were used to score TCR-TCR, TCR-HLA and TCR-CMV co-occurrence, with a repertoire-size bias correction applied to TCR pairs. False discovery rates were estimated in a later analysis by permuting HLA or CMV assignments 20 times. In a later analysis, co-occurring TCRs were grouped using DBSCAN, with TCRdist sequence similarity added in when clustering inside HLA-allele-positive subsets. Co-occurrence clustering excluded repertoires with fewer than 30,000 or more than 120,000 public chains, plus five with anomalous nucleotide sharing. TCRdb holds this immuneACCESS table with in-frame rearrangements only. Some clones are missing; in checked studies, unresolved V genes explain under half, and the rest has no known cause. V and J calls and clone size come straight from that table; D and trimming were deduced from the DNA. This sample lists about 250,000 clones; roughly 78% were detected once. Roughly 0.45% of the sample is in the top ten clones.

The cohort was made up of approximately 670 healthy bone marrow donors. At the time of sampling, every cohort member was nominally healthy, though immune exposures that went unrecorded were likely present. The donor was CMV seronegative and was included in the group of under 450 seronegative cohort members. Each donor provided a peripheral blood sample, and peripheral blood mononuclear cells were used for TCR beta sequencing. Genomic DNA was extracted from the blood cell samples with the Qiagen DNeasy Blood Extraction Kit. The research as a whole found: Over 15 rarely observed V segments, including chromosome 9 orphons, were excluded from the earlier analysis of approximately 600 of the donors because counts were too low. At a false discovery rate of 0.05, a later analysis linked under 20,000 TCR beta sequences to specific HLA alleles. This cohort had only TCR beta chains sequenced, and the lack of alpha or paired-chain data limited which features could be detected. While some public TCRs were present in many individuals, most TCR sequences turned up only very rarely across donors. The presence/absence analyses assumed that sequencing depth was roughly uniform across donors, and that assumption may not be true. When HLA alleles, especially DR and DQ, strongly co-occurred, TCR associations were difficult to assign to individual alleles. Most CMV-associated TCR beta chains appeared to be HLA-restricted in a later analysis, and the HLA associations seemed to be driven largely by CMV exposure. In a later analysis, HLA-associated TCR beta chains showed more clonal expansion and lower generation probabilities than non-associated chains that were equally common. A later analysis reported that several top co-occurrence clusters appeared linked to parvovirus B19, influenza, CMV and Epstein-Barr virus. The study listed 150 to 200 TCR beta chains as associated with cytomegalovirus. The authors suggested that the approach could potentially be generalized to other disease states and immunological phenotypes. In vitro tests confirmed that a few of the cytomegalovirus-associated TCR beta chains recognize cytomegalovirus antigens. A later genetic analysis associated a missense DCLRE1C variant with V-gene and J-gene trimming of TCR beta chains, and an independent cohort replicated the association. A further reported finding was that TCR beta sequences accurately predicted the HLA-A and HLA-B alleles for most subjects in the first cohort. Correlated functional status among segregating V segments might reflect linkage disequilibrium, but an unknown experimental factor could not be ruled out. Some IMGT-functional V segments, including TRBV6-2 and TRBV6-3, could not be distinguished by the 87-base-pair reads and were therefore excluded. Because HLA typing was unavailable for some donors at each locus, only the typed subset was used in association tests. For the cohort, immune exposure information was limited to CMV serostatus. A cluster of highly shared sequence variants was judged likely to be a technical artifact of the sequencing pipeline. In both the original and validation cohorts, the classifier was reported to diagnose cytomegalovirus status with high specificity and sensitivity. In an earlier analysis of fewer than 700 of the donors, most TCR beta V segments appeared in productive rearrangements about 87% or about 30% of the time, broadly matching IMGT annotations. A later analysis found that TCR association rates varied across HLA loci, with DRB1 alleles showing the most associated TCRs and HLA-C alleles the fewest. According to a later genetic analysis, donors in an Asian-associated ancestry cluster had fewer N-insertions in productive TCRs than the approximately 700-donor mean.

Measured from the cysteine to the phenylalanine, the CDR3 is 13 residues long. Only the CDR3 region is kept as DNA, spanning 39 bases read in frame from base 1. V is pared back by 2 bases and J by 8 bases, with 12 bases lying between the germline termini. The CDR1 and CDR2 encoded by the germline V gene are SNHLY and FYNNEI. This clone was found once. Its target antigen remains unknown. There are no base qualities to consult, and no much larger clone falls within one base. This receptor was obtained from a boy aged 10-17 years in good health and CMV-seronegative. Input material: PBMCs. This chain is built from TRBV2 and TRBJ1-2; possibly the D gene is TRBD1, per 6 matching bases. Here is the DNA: TGTGCCAGCAGTGAACGGGGGGCGGGGGGCTACACCTTC. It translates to CASSERGAGGYTF.